This T cell receptor (beta chain) is from a study of OX40 agonist ivuxolimab in advanced cancers. As for the study in general: Patients were roughly 83% male with ages roughly 20 to 90, mean 60.

The repertoire was sequenced with immunoSEQ multiplex PCR; TCRdb's copy has only in-frame clones and lacks some. The data contain some 33,000 clones, around nine tenths of them singletons. The CDR3 extends over 15 amino acids. Germline lookup yields CDR1 SEHNR and CDR2 FQNEAQ (reference sequence). V lost 5 bases and J 1 base, leaving 12 bases between the germline ends. The sample was CD4+ or CD8+ T cells sorted from blood, taken in a trial of the OX40 agonist ivuxolimab. This clonotype was obtained from an adult with an advanced solid tumor such as melanoma, head and neck, liver or kidney cancer. The rearrangement links TRBV7-9 to TRBJ2-1, with D possibly matching TRBD1 (5 bases). Written as DNA, the CDR3 is TGTGCCAGCAGCCCCCCACAGGATTCCTACAATGAGCAGTTCTTC. The encoded protein is CASSPPQDSYNEQFF.